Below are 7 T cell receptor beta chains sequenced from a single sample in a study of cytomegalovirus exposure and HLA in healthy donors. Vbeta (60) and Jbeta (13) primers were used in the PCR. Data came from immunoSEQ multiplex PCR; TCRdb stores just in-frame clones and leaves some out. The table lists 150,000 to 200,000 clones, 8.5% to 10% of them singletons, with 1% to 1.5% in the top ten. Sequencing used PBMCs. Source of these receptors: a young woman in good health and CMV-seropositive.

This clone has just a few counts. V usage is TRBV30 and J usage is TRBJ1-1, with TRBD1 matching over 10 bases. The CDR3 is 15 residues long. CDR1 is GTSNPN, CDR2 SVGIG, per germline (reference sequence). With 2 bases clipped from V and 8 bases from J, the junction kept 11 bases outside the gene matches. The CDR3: CAWSPIDRGLVEAFF. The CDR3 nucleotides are TGTGCCTGGAGTCCAATCGACAGGGGGCTTGTGGAAGCTTTCTTT.

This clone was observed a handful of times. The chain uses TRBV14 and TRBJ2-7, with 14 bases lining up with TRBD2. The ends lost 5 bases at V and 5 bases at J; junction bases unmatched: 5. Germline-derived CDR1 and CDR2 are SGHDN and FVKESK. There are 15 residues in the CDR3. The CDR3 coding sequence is TGTGCCAGCAGCGAGTCGGGACTAGCGGGAGACGAGCAGTACTTC. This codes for CASSESGLAGDEQYF. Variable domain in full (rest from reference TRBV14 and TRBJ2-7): EAGVTQFPSHSVIEKGQTVTLRCDPISGHDNLYWYRRVMGKEIKFLLHFVKESKQDESGMPNNRFLAERTGGTYSTLKVQPAELEDSGVYFCASSESGLAGDEQYFGPGTRLTVT.

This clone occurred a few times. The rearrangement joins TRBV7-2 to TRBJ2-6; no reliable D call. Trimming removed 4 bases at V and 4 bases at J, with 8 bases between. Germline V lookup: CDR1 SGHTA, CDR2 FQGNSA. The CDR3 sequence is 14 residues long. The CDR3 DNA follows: TGTGCCAGCAGCTCCCTAATGGGGGCCAACGTCCTGACTTTC. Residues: CASSSLMGANVLTF.

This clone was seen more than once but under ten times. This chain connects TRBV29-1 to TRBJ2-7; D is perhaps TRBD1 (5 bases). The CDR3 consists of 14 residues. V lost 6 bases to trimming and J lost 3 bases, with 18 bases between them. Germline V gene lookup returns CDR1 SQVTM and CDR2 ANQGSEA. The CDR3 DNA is TGCAGCGTCCGACGGACCGGTAGGGGCTACGAGCAGTACTTC. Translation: CSVRRTGRGYEQYF.

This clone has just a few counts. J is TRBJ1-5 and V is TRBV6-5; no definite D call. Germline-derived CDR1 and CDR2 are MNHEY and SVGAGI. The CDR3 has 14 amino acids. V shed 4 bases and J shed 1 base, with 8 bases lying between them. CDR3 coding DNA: TGTGCCAGCAGTTTTCGACAAAGCAATCAGCCCCAGCATTTT. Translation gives CASSFRQSNQPQHF.

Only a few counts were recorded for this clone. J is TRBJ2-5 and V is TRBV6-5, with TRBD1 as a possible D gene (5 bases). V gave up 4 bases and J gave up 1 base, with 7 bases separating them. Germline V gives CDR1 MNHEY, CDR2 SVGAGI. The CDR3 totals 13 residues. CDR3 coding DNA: TGTGCCAGCAGTTCCAGGGTCCAAGAGACCCAGTACTTC. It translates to CASSSRVQETQYF.

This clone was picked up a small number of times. The CDR3 protein is CSVEGTSGSWGYNEQFF. In nucleotides, the CDR3 is TGCAGCGTTGAGGGGACTAGCGGGAGTTGGGGCTACAATGAGCAGTTCTTC. The V call is TRBV29-1, the J call TRBJ2-1, with 14 nucleotides matching TRBD2. The CDR3 spans 17 residues. Germline-derived CDR1 and CDR2 are SQVTM and ANQGSEA. The V and J ends lost 3 bases and 3 bases, in that order; junction bases with no gene match: 7.